Detailed here is one TCR beta chain. Trimming took 0 bases from V and 4 from J, leaving 1 base between them. CDR1 is KGHSH, CDR2 LQKENI, per germline. There are 11 residues in the CDR3. Several immunoSEQ plates received, in even portions, the genomic DNA of each subset. Sequenced by immunoSEQ multiplex PCR; TCRdb stores in-frame clones only, minus some. The table has 1.6 million or so clones, over 95% seen once. This sample was included in a study of shared clonotypes between healthy human individuals. The TCR was taken from a man aged 30 to 39 in good health. The sequencing sample was made of naive CD4+ T cells sorted from blood. Subset defined: CD45RA+ positively selected. The rearrangement uses TRBV18 and TRBJ2-7; D not certain. The CDR3 loop reads CASSPPYEQYF. In DNA, the CDR3 is TGTGCCAGCTCACCACCTTACGAGCAGTACTTC.